This T cell receptor beta chain originates from a study of cytomegalovirus exposure and HLA in healthy donors. 60 Vbeta and 13 Jbeta primers were used in PCR. The method was immunoSEQ multiplex PCR; TCRdb's version includes in-frame clones alone and lacks a portion of them. The repertoire holds about 65,000 clones, around 80% seen once, with about 2.9% in the top ten. Note on this clone: Its target is not known.

V gave up 1 base and J gave up 2 bases, with 9 bases separating them. The CDR3 consists of 14 residues. Germline CDR1 is MGHRA and CDR2 is YSYEKL. Findings and limits, study-wide: TCR beta sequences reportedly predicted most subjects' HLA-A and HLA-B alleles accurately. Most TCR beta V segments were productive about 87% or about 30% of the time in an earlier analysis. Through in vitro validation, three CMV-associated chains were shown to be specific for CMV antigens. Rates of TCR association differed by HLA locus in a later analysis, with DRB1 highest and HLA-C lowest.

The chain joins TRBV4-1 to TRBJ2-7, with D maybe TRBD2 (5 bases). Sequenced sample: PBMCs. The source of this sequence is a girl aged 10-17 years in good health and CMV-seropositive. CDR3 nucleotides: TGCGCCAGCAGCCAAGCGGAGGTGGCCTACGAGCAGTACTTC. Protein: CASSQAEVAYEQYF.